This TCR beta chain was sequenced for a study of vaccination and CD4 T cells after COVID-19. Study in general: The cells in question were stimulated using overlapping spike peptides derived from SARS-CoV-2, HCoV-NL63, HCoV-OC43 and HCoV-229E. Control cultures were given a CEFX pool, an HIV-1 Nef pool, or no peptide.

Trimming cost V 6 bases and J 7 bases, with 15 bases left between them. This CDR3 is 13 amino acids long. Germline lookup yields CDR1 MNHEY and CDR2 SMNVEV (reference sequence). The treatment denotes: 10-day PBMC culture with coronavirus spike peptide pools or control peptides (ViraFEST assay). Before TCRs were sequenced, ViraFEST expanded antigen-specific T cells with peptide pools. About this clonotype: Antigen unknown.

Once obtained from cultured CD4+ T cells, the DNA was sequenced using the Oncomine TCR Beta short-read assay. TCRdb re-analysed the PCR reads in MiXCR, keeping a single row per CDR3 protein. Among approximately 13,000 distinct CDR3 sequences listed, 44% were seen once. Material: CD4+ T cells from blood, cultured in vitro. The J gene is TRBJ1-2, the V gene TRBV27; D not resolved. The source is a human donor who had recovered from COVID-19. CDR3 protein: CASSIRFSSGYTF. Written as DNA, the CDR3 is TGTGCCAGCAGCATCAGGTTCTCTAGTGGCTACACCTTC.